This entry lists 4 T cell receptor beta chains sequenced from one sample in a study of spatial heterogeneity in lung cancer. These receptors' antigens are unknown. As to time point: sample taken at primary tumor resection. General study points: The study found that expanded intratumoral alpha and beta TCR counts tracked tumor mutation counts.

TCRdb independently ran MiXCR on the 5' RACE reads; one entry per CDR3 protein. The sample has 7,500 to 8,000 distinct CDR3 sequences; 6% to 9% are singletons. The sample consisted of lung tumor tissue, taken at surgery. These receptor sequences come from a female donor with early-stage non-small cell lung cancer.

Relative to its sample, this clonotype is medium-sized. Found in a library prepared for alpha chains, this beta chain is an off-target read, and its abundance has little meaning. J is TRBJ2-1 and V is TRBV20-1; TRBD2 matches at 14 bases. CDR1 and CDR2 from the germline V gene are DFQATT and SNEGSKA (reference sequence). The trim removed 3 bases at V and 8 bases at J, leaving 15 bases unmatched. There are 18 residues in the CDR3. This chain's CDR3 is CSASGPTSGRALADEQFF. In DNA form, the CDR3 reads TGCAGTGCTAGCGGGCCGACTAGCGGGAGGGCCTTAGCCGATGAGCAGTTCTTC.

A few counts support this clonotype. For a library built for alpha chains, this beta chain is a stray read; little rests on its size. V usage is TRBV9 and J usage is TRBJ2-5, with D unclear. The V gene lost 0 bases and the J gene lost 2 bases, with 17 bases spanning the gap. This CDR3 is built from 17 residues. Germline V gene sequence: CDR1 SGDLS, CDR2 YYNGEE. CDR3 nucleotide sequence: TGTGCCAGCAGCGTAGGGGTCAGCAATAACATACAAGAGACCCAGTACTTC. The encoded protein is CASSVGVSNNIQETQYF.

This clonotype came up many times. The size of this beta chain means little, since it is a stray read in a library made for alpha chains. The chain combines TRBV5-6 with TRBJ1-2; no reliable D call. The CDR3 totals 14 residues. Trimming took off 4 bases at V and 2 bases at J, with 12 bases between the two ends. Germline CDR1 is SGHDT and CDR2 is YYEEEE. The CDR3 sequence: CASSPGVGNYGYTF. CDR3 DNA: TGTGCCAGCAGCCCCGGGGTAGGAAACTATGGCTACACCTTC.

This clonotype was seen many times. A library made for alpha chains picked up this beta chain off target, so its size means little. The chain joins TRBV5-1 to TRBJ1-6, with 7 bases identical to TRBD1. CDR1 and CDR2 from the germline V gene are SGHRS and YFSETQ. V lost 4 bases, J lost 5 bases, and 6 bases stayed unmatched. The CDR3 extends over 15 amino acids. Here the CDR3 reads CASSNRDSDNSPLHF. The DNA for the CDR3 is TGCGCCAGCAGCAACCGGGACAGTGATAATTCACCCCTCCACTTT.